The subject of this entry is one TCR beta chain. Its target is not known. Germline CDR1 reads SGHVS; CDR2 reads FNYEAQ. V lost 5 bases and J lost 5, with 18 bases in between. The CDR3 runs 15 residues. These data originate in a study of beta chain features in type 1 diabetes. The entirety of the isolated RNA underwent reverse transcription, so expressed TCRB transcripts were sequenced. This table comes from immunoSEQ multiplex PCR, and its TCRdb copy is limited to in-frame clones, with some not included. The table includes under 300,000 clones, 11% to 15% detected once. General observations from the study: Type 1 diabetes patients showed a moderate but significant shortening of TCRB CDR3s in all four CD4+ subsets.

What was sequenced was naive CD4+ T cells from blood. The clonotype was recovered from a man aged 30 to 45 with type 1 diabetes. The chain joins TRBV7-6 to TRBJ1-1; unclear D gene. This CDR3 reads CASSPSTSSWTEAFF. In DNA, the CDR3 is TGTGCCAGCAGCCCCTCGACATCCTCGTGGACTGAAGCTTTCTTT.